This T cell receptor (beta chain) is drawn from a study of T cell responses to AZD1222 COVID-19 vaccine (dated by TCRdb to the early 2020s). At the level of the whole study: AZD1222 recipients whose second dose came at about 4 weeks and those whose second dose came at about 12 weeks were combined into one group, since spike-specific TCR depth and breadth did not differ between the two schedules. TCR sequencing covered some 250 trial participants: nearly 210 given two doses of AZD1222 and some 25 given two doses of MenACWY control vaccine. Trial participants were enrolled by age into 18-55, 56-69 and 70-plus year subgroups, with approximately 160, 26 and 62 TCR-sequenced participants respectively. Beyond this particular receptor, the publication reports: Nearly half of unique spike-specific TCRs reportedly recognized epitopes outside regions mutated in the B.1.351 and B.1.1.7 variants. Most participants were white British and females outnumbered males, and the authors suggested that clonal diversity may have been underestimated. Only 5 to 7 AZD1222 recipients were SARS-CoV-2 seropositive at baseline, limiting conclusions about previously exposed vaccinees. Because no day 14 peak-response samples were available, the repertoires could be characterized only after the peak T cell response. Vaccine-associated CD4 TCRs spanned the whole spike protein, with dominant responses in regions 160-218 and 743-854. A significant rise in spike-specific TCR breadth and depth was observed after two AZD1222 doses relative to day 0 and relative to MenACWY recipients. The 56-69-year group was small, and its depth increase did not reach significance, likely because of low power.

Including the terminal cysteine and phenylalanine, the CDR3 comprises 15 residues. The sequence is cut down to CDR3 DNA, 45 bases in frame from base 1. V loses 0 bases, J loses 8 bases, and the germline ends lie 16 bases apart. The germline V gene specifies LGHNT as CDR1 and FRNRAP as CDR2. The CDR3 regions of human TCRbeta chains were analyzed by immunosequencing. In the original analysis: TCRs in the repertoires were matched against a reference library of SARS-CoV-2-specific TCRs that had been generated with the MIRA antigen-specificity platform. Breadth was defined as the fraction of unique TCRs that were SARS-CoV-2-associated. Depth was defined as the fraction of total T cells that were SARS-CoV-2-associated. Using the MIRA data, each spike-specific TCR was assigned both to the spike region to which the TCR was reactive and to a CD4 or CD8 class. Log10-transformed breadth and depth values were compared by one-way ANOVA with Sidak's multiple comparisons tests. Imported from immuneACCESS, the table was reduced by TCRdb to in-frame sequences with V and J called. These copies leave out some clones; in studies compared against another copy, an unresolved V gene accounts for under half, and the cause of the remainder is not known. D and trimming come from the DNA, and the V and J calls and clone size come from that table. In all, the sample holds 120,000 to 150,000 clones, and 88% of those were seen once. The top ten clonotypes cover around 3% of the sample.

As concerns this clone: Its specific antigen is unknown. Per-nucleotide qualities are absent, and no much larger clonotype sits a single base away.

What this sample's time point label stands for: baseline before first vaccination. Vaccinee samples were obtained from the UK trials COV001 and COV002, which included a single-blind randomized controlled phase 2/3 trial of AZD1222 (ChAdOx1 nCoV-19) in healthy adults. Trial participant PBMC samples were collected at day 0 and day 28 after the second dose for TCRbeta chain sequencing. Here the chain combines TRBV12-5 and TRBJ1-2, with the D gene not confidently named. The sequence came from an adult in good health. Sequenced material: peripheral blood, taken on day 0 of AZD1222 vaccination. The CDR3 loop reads CASGLVTGPTQGYTF. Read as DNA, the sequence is TGTGCTAGTGGTTTGGTAACTGGTCCGACCCAGGGCTACACCTTC.